The 20 T cell receptor beta chains in this list originate from one sample, sequenced in a study of T cells in Graves' hyperthyroidism and ophthalmopathy. Amplified regions were TCR beta CDR3 sequences from RNA transcripts. A set of HTBI primers served as the primers for a first-round RT-PCR of the TCR CDR3. TCRdb redid the calling of the multiplex PCR reads with MiXCR, one entry per CDR3 protein. The table lists 490,000 or so distinct CDR3 sequences, 46% of them singletons. Input material: peripheral blood or thyroid tissue (not recorded which). The receptors originated from an adult woman with Graves' disease, either hyperthyroidism or ophthalmopathy (not recorded which).

The chain links TRBV10-1 to TRBJ2-7, with TRBD1 as a possible D gene (5 bases). V was clipped by 6 bases and J by 3 bases, with 15 bases between them. Germline CDR1 reads WNHNN; CDR2 reads SYGVQD (reference sequence). The CDR3 is 14 residues long. CDR3 nucleotide sequence: TGCGCCAGCAGCGCCTTAGGGGAATTCTACGAGCAGTACTTC. Its protein is CASSALGEFYEQYF.

This clonotype has only one observation. The gene calls are TRBV29-1 and TRBJ1-1; 9 bases align to TRBD1. This CDR3 region has 16 residues. V shed 7 bases, J shed 5 bases, and the junction held 17 bases outside the gene matches. CDR1 is SQVTM and CDR2 is ANQGSEA in the germline V gene. CDR3 in DNA: TGCAGCGCCGTCCCGAGACAGGGGGTCTCTATAACTGAAGCTTTCTTT. Protein: CSAVPRQGVSITEAFF.

The V call is TRBV19, the J call TRBJ1-1; D is unresolved. The CDR3 totals 15 residues. CDR1 is LNHDA and CDR2 is SQIVND in the germline V gene (reference sequence). V lost 0 bases to trimming and J lost 5 bases, with 13 bases between them. This CDR3 is CASSIDRRAATEAFF. In DNA form, the CDR3 reads TGTGCCAGTAGTATAGATCGGCGGGCGGCGACTGAAGCTTTCTTT.

This clonotype was seen ten or more times. The chain is built from TRBV4-1 and TRBJ2-5; D might be TRBD1 (6 bases). V lost 0 bases, J lost 5 bases, and 13 bases lay in between. CDR3 length equals 15 residues. Germline lookup yields CDR1 MGHRA and CDR2 YSYEKL. The chain's CDR3 is CASSQDGQSGETQYF. CDR3 bases: TGCGCCAGCAGCCAAGACGGACAGTCGGGGGAGACCCAGTACTTC.

Regarding this clonotype: In this CDR3 the conserved last residue, phenylalanine or tryptophan, is missing, so a read error is likely. The chain couples TRBV5-1 to TRBJ1-5; D is uncertain. V was clipped by 5 bases and J by 5 bases, with 14 bases between them. The CDR3 length is 14 residues. The germline CDR1 and CDR2 sequences are SGHRS and YFSETQ. CDR3 loop: CASSPDVGDQPQHL. The CDR3 nucleotides read TGCGCCAGCAGTCCCGATGTGGGCGATCAGCCCCAGCATCTT.

There are a few counts of this clonotype. The chain uses TRBV6-1 and TRBJ2-7; D is ambiguous. The CDR3 sequence is 12 residues long. The germline V gene has CDR1 MNHNS and CDR2 SASEGT. Trimming cost V 4 bases and J 3 bases, with 7 bases left between them. CDR3 nucleotide sequence: TGTGCCAGCAGTGCGGGTTACTACGAGCAGTACTTC. Its translation is CASSAGYYEQYF.

There are a few counts of this clonotype. CDR3 DNA: TGCAGTGCTAGACCAAAAGTAGCGGGAGGGTTCTCCTACGAGCAGTACTTC. It is translated as CSARPKVAGGFSYEQYF. The chain carries TRBV20-1 and TRBJ2-7; TRBD2 matches at 11 bases. The CDR3 totals 17 residues. Germline V gives CDR1 DFQATT, CDR2 SNEGSKA (reference sequence). After removal of 2 bases from V and 0 bases from J, the junction contained 9 bases not matched to a gene.

This chain connects TRBV7-3 to TRBJ2-7, with D possibly being TRBD1 (6 bases). This CDR3 has 15 amino acids. Germline V gene lookup returns CDR1 SGHTA and CDR2 FQGTGA. Trimming stripped 5 bases from V and 2 bases from J, with 16 bases between. CDR3 sequence reads: CASSHGPGDTYEQYF. CDR3 nucleotide sequence: TGTGCCAGCAGCCATGGGCCAGGGGATACCTACGAGCAGTACTTC.

The chain has TRBV12-3 or TRBV12-4 and TRBJ2-5; the D is unclear. This CDR3 has 11 residues. Trimming removed 6 bases at V and 5 bases at J, with 7 bases between. The CDR3 bases are TGTGCCAGCAGGATAGGGGAGACCCAGTACTTC. Amino acids: CASRIGETQYF.

The rearrangement uses TRBV11-2 and TRBJ2-6; TRBD2 is a possible D gene (6 bases). Trimming left V 4 bases short and J 4 bases short, with 20 bases between. Germline-derived CDR1 and CDR2 are SGHAT and FQNNGV. This CDR3 has 18 residues. CDR3 amino acids: CASSWARGAKGGANVLTF. The CDR3 nucleotides read TGTGCCAGCAGCTGGGCCCGCGGGGCCAAGGGAGGGGCCAACGTCCTGACTTTC.

This chain links TRBV7-3 with TRBJ1-1; a possible D gene is TRBD1 (5 bases). Germline V gene sequence: CDR1 SGHTA, CDR2 FQGTGA. This CDR3 contains 17 residues. V shed 4 bases and J shed 1 base, with 19 bases lying between them. This chain's CDR3 is CASSSEAQGLTNTEAFF. DNA of the CDR3: TGTGCCAGCAGCTCGGAGGCCCAGGGTTTGACGAACACTGAAGCTTTCTTT.

Worth noting for this clonotype: This may stem from a read error, because a much larger clone lies one nucleotide away. Written as DNA, the CDR3 is TGCAGCGTTGCGCCGACTCTCTATCAGCCCCAGCATTTT. Translation gives CSVAPTLYQPQHF. The V gene is TRBV29-1, the J gene TRBJ1-5; D remains ambiguous. V lost 4 bases, J lost 5 bases, and 12 bases lay in between. The germline V gene has CDR1 SQVTM and CDR2 ANQGSEA. The CDR3 is 13 amino acids.

At least ten counts were recorded for this clonotype. The V gene is TRBV20-1, the J gene TRBJ1-2, with D uncertain. V lost 5 bases, J lost 4 bases, and 5 bases lay in between. The germline gives CDR1 DFQATT, CDR2 SNEGSKA (reference sequence). This CDR3 contains 10 residues. CDR3 residues: CSAVSYGYTF. In DNA, the CDR3 is TGCAGTGCTGTATCCTATGGCTACACCTTC.

This clonotype was recorded many times. The rearrangement joins TRBV20-1 to TRBJ1-4; a weak D match, TRBD1 (6 bases). The CDR3 spans 14 residues. The V gene lost 4 bases and the J gene lost 7 bases, with 16 bases spanning the gap. Germline V gene sequence: CDR1 DFQATT, CDR2 SNEGSKA (reference sequence). This CDR3 reads CSAIQTGVGEKLFF. CDR3 bases: TGCAGTGCTATCCAGACAGGAGTAGGTGAAAAACTGTTTTTT.

There are many counts of this clonotype. The gene calls are TRBV2 and TRBJ1-5; maybe TRBD1 (5 bases). Germline CDR1 is SNHLY and CDR2 is FYNNEI. The CDR3 is made up of 14 amino acids. V shed 4 bases and J shed 9 bases, with 16 bases lying between them. In DNA form, the CDR3 reads TGTGCCAGCAGTGGGGGCCCCCGCGATGGGCCCCAGCATTTT. Encoded protein: CASSGGPRDGPQHF.

This clonotype was observed many times. The chain couples TRBV7-3 to TRBJ2-5; 7 bases fit TRBD1. Trimming at V came to 5 bases and at J to 4 bases, leaving 4 bases not matched to a gene. From germline, CDR1 is SGHTA and CDR2 FQGTGA. This CDR3 is 13 amino acids long. Here the CDR3 reads CASSPGQRETQYF. Written as DNA, the CDR3 is TGTGCCAGCAGCCCGGGACAGAGAGAGACCCAGTACTTC.

Many counts were recorded for this clonotype. This rearrangement joins TRBV7-2 to TRBJ1-1; no definite D call. CDR3 length: 12 residues. Germline CDR1 is SGHTA and CDR2 is FQGNSA. The ends were cut back, 7 bases at V and 1 base at J, with 7 bases in the middle. The CDR3 DNA reads as TGTGCCAGCAAGCTTGCGAACACTGAAGCTTTCTTT. It codes for CASKLANTEAFF.

This clonotype is a singleton in its sample. V usage is TRBV6-1 and J usage is TRBJ1-6; the match to TRBD1 covers 7 bases. CDR3 length: 15 amino acids. V lost 5 bases and J lost 9; bases outside the gene matches: 10. CDR1 is MNHNS and CDR2 is SASEGT in the germline V gene. CDR3 sequence: CASSLTGELASPLHF. The CDR3 nucleotides read TGTGCCAGCAGTCTAACAGGGGAGCTGGCTTCACCCCTCCACTTT.

The V gene is TRBV2, the J gene TRBJ2-6; D is perhaps TRBD2 (5 bases). CDR1 and CDR2 from the germline V gene are SNHLY and FYNNEI. The CDR3 consists of 15 residues. The V gene lost 6 bases and the J gene lost 4 bases, with 13 bases spanning the gap. CDR3 in amino acids: CASRKGSGGANVLTF. The CDR3 nucleotides read TGTGCCAGCAGGAAAGGCTCGGGGGGGGCCAACGTCCTGACTTTC.

The chain uses TRBV2 and TRBJ1-6; D not resolved. There are 12 residues in the CDR3. The ends were cut back, 8 bases at V and 7 bases at J, with 9 bases in the middle. Germline values: CDR1 SNHLY, CDR2 FYNNEI. CDR3 nucleotides: TGTGCCAGCTATGAGGGAAATTCACCCCTCCACTTT. It translates to CASYEGNSPLHF.